This TCR beta chain was profiled in a study of shared clonotypes between healthy human individuals. Whole-study context: The donors, a couple of women and a few men, were aged 18 to 49.

Findings and caveats of the study: Relative to clonotypes present in all four donors, those not shared had lower generation probabilities.

As concerns this clone: Antigen: not known. Other DNA sequences of this sample code for an identical CDR3.

Naive CD45RA+ and memory CD45RA-negative subsets were split from CD4+ cells. Using immunoSEQ multiplex PCR, the repertoire was profiled, and TCRdb retains in-frame clones only, with some absent. The sample has under 2,500,000 clones, 90% to 97% seen once. This clonotype was sampled from a man between 18 and 29 years old in good health. Sequenced sample: naive CD4+ T cells sorted from blood. As for subset: CD45RA+ positively selected.

The CDR3 region has the DNA TGTGCCAGCAGTGAGAGCTCCGGCCTGAACTATGGCTACACCTTC. Protein sequence: CASSESSGLNYGYTF. The rearrangement uses TRBV6-1 and TRBJ1-2; D gene unclear. The CDR3 consists of 15 residues. Germline V gene data show CDR1 as MNHNS and CDR2 as SASEGT. Trimming stripped 3 bases from V and 2 bases from J, with 13 bases between.